The next 6 T cell receptor beta chains were all read from a single sample in a study of blood T cell repertoires in COVID-19. Here immunoSEQ multiplex PCR was the method, and the copy in TCRdb shows in-frame clones only, minus some. The sample yields tens of thousands of clones, more than 85% seen once. Source material: peripheral blood. These receptors originate from a man in his 70s with acute or convalescent COVID-19.

This chain connects TRBV11-2 to TRBJ1-1; no firm D call. CDR3 length equals 14 residues. The V gene lost 1 base and the J gene lost 4 bases, with 10 bases spanning the gap. Germline lookup yields CDR1 SGHAT and CDR2 FQNNGV. This CDR3 reads CASSLGLGSTEAFF. The CDR3 nucleotides read TGTGCCAGCAGCTTAGGTCTGGGCTCCACTGAAGCTTTCTTT.

The V call is TRBV5-1, the J call TRBJ2-5, with 7 bases matching TRBD1. Germline trimming cut 4 bases from V and 4 bases from J; bases unmatched to any gene: 10. Germline V gives CDR1 SGHRS, CDR2 YFSETQ. The CDR3 is made up of 15 amino acids. The CDR3 sequence: CASSPRSGGIETQYF. DNA of the CDR3: TGCGCCAGCAGCCCCAGGTCAGGGGGTATAGAGACCCAGTACTTC.

The gene calls are TRBV6-6 and TRBJ2-3, with D perhaps TRBD2 (5 bases). The CDR3 is made up of 12 amino acids. CDR1 and CDR2 (germline): MNHNY, SVGAGI (reference sequence). Trimming stripped 10 bases from V and 3 bases from J, with 11 bases between. The CDR3 spells CATKRSTDTQYF. CDR3 coding DNA: TGTGCCACCAAGCGGAGTACAGATACGCAGTATTTT.

This chain joins TRBV15 and TRBJ2-5; 7 bases line up with TRBD1. This CDR3 is built from 13 residues. Trimming cost V 6 bases and J 3 bases; bases outside gene matches: 4. Germline CDR1 and CDR2: LNHNV and YYDKDF (reference sequence). For the CDR3, the DNA is TGTGCCACCAGGGACAGGCGGGAAGAGACCCAGTACTTC. This translates into CATRDRREETQYF.

The V call is TRBV19, the J call TRBJ2-5; D is possibly TRBD1 (5 bases). The germline V gene has CDR1 LNHDA and CDR2 SQIVND (reference sequence). The CDR3 consists of 14 residues. Trimming pared 2 bases from V and 5 bases from J, leaving 12 bases between. The CDR3 sequence is CASSIRGPGETQYF. CDR3 in DNA: TGTGCCAGTAGTATAAGGGGCCCAGGGGAGACCCAGTACTTC.

The chain employs TRBV9 and TRBJ1-3; 7 bases align to TRBD1. V lost 5 bases to trimming and J lost 0 bases; unmatched junction nucleotides: 11. CDR3 length: 17 amino acids. CDR1 and CDR2 from the germline V gene are SGDLS and YYNGEE. The CDR3 DNA is TGTGCCAGCAGTAGGGACAGCGGATTTACCTCTGGAAACACCATATATTTT. Translating gives CASSRDSGFTSGNTIYF. The variable domain in full, with the rest retrieved from reference TRBV9 and TRBJ1-3, is DSGVTQTPKHLITATGQRVTLRCSPRSGDLSVYWYQQSLDQGLQFLIQYYNGEERAKGNILERFSAQQFPDLHSELNLSSLELGDSALYFCASSRDSGFTSGNTIYFGEGSWLTVV.